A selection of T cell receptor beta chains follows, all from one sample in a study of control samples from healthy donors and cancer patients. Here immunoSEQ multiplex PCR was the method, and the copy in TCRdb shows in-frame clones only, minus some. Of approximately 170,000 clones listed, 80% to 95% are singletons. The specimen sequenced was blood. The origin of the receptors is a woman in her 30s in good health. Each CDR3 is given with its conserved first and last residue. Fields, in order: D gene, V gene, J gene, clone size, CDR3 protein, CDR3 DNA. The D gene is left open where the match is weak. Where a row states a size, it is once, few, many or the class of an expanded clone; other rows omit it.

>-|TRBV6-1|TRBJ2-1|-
CASSEIHKTFF
TGTGCCAGCAGTGAAATCCACAAGACGTTCTTC
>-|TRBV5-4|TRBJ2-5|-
CASSPRTEETQYF
TGTGCCAGCAGCCCCCGGACTGAAGAGACCCAGTACTTC
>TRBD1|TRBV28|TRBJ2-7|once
CASSLRDRGHEQYF
TGTGCCAGCAGTCTCCGGGACAGGGGGCACGAGCAGTACTTC
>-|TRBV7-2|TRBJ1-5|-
CASSLEQAGPQHF
TGTGCCAGCAGCTTAGAACAGGCTGGGCCCCAGCATTTT
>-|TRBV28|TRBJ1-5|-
CASSFFTVDQPQHF
TGTGCCAGCAGTTTTTTTACAGTGGATCAGCCCCAGCATTTT
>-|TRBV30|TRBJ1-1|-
CAWKWSPNTEAFF
TGTGCCTGGAAATGGAGTCCGAACACTGAAGCTTTCTTT
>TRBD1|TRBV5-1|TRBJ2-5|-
CASSWVDRGKETQYF
TGCGCCAGCAGCTGGGTTGACAGGGGTAAAGAGACCCAGTACTTC
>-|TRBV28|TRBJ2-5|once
CASSIVLGVSQETQYF
TGTGCCAGCAGTATAGTCTTAGGAGTATCCCAAGAGACCCAGTACTTC
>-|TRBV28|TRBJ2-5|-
CASSLAGQQETQYF
TGTGCCAGCAGTTTAGCGGGACAGCAAGAGACCCAGTACTTC
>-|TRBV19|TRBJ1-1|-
CASKLRGNTEAFF
TGTGCCTCTAAACTGAGAGGGAACACTGAAGCTTTCTTT
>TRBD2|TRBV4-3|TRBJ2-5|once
CASSQDTSGRGETQYF
TGCGCCAGCAGCCAAGATACTAGCGGGAGGGGGGAGACCCAGTACTTC
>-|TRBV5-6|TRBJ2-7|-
CASSPGSQEQYF
TGTGCCAGCAGCCCGGGTTCGCAGGAGCAGTACTTC
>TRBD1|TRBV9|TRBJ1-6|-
CASSVEQGVGSPLHF
TGTGCCAGCAGCGTAGAACAGGGGGTAGGTTCACCCCTCCACTTT
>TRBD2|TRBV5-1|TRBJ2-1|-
CASSPPGLAGVYEQFF
TGCGCCAGCAGCCCCCCGGGACTAGCGGGAGTCTATGAGCAGTTCTTC
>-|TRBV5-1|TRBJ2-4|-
CASSPTPMKNIQYF
TGCGCCAGCAGCCCGACTCCTATGAAAAACATTCAGTACTTC
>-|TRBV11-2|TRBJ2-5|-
CASSSTGIQETQYF
TGTGCCAGCAGCTCCACCGGGATTCAAGAGACCCAGTACTTC
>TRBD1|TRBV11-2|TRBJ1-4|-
CASSLGGQGGEKLFF
TGTGCCAGCAGCTTAGGGGGACAGGGAGGTGAAAAACTGTTTTTT
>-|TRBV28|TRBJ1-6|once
CASSPGHNSPLHF
TGTGCCAGCAGTCCGGGGCATAATTCACCCCTCCACTTT
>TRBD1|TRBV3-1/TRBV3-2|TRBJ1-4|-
CASSQVPGQGGFLFF
TGTGCCAGCAGCCAAGTCCCGGGACAGGGTGGTTTTTTGTTTTTT
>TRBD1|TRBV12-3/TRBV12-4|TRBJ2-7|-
CASSLGTGYEQYF
TGTGCCAGCAGTTTAGGGACAGGTTACGAGCAGTACTTC
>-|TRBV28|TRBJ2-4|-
CASTGGGSGQNIQYF
TGTGCCAGCACCGGGGGAGGTAGCGGACAAAACATTCAGTACTTC
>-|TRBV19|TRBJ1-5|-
CASSRVGATQPQHF
TGTGCCAGTAGTAGGGTTGGGGCAACTCAGCCCCAGCATTTT
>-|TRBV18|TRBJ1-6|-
CASSPVQVNYNSPLHF
TGTGCCAGCTCGCCCGTACAGGTCAACTATAATTCACCCCTCCACTTT
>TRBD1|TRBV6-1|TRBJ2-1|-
CASSRDRGSYNEQFF
TGTGCCAGCAGTCGGGACAGGGGTTCCTACAATGAGCAGTTCTTC
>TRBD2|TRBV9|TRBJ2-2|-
CASSVVGSGRAVDTGELFF
TGTGCCAGCAGCGTAGTAGGTAGCGGGAGGGCCGTCGACACCGGGGAGCTGTTTTTT
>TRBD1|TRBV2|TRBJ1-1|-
CASRVQETGGTEAFF
TGTGCCAGCAGGGTTCAAGAGACAGGGGGCACTGAAGCTTTCTTT
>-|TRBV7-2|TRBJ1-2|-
CASSPYRGFDYGYTF
TGTGCCAGCAGCCCGTACAGAGGATTCGACTATGGCTACACCTTC
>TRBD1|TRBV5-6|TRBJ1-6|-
CASSLRTGNNSPLHF
TGTGCCAGCAGCTTGAGGACAGGGAATAATTCACCCCTCCACTTT
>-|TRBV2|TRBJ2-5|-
CASRPDGETQYF
TGTGCCAGCAGGCCTGACGGGGAGACCCAGTACTTC
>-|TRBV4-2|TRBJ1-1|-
CASSQDSASRPTEAFF
TGTGCCAGCAGCCAAGACTCCGCGTCTAGGCCCACTGAAGCTTTCTTT
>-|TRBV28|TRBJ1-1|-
CASSTPTSGYRAFF
TGTGCCAGCAGCACCCCAACCTCAGGGTATCGAGCTTTCTTT
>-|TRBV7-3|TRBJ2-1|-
CASSLNRAPYNEQFF
TGTGCCAGCAGCTTAAACCGGGCCCCCTACAATGAGCAGTTCTTC
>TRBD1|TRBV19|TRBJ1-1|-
CASSLTGTGQAFF
TGTGCCAGTAGTCTAACCGGGACAGGACAGGCTTTCTTT
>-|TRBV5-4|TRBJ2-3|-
CASSLGARTDTQYF
TGTGCCAGCAGCTTGGGGGCCCGGACAGATACGCAGTATTTT
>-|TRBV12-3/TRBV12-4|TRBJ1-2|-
CASSSVSTYGYTF
TGTGCCAGCAGCTCCGTGAGTACCTATGGCTACACCTTC
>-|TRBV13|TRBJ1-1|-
CASRRENTEAFF
TGTGCCAGCAGAAGGGAGAACACTGAAGCTTTCTTT
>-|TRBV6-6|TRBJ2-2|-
CASSYLQRELFF
TGTGCCAGCAGTTACCTGCAAAGGGAGCTGTTTTTT
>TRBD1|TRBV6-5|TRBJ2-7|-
CASSKIRQGSYEQYF
TGTGCCAGCAGTAAGATTAGACAGGGTTCCTACGAGCAGTACTTC
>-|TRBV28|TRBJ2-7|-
CASGRFKQYF
TGTGCCAGCGGTAGATTCAAGCAGTACTTC
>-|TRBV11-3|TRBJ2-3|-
CASSLVGGSTDTQYF
TGTGCCAGCAGCTTAGTAGGCGGGTCCACAGATACGCAGTATTTT
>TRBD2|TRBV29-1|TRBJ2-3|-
CSVNYIILGLADGTDTQYF
TGCAGCGTAAACTACATAATATTGGGACTAGCGGACGGCACAGATACGCAGTATTTT
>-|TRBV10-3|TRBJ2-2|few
CATRADYLETGELFF
TGTGCCACCAGGGCGGACTACCTTGAGACCGGGGAGCTGTTTTTT
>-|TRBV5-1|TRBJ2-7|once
CASRQDPYEQYF
TGCGCCAGCAGGCAGGACCCCTACGAGCAGTACTTC
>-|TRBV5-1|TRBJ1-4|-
CASRPGQPNEKLFF
TGCGCCAGCAGACCCGGACAGCCAAATGAAAAACTGTTTTTT
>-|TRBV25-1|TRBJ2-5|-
CASRWGYQETQYF
TGTGCCTCCCGTTGGGGCTACCAAGAGACCCAGTACTTC
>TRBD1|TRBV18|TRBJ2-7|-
CASSQTGGGYEQYF
TGTGCCAGCTCCCAGACAGGGGGCGGATACGAGCAGTACTTC
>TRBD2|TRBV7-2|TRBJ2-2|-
CASSLSGRRGGELFF
TGTGCCAGCAGCCTTAGCGGGAGGAGGGGCGGGGAGCTGTTTTTT
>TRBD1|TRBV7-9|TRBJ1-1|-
CASSLGQGDTEAFF
TGTGCCAGCAGCTTAGGACAGGGCGACACTGAAGCTTTCTTT
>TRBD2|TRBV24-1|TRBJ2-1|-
CATSELRLAPEPQVSYNEQFF
TGTGCCACCAGTGAACTCCGACTAGCGCCCGAACCTCAAGTGTCCTACAATGAGCAGTTCTTC
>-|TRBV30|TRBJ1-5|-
CAWSSHGNQPQHF
TGTGCCTGGAGCTCCCATGGGAATCAGCCCCAGCATTTT
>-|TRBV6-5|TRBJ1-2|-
CASSIRVYGYTF
TGTGCCAGCAGCATCAGGGTCTATGGCTACACCTTC
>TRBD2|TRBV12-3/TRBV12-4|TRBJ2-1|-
CASSSLAGAEQFF
TGTGCCAGCAGTTCCCTAGCGGGAGCTGAGCAGTTCTTC